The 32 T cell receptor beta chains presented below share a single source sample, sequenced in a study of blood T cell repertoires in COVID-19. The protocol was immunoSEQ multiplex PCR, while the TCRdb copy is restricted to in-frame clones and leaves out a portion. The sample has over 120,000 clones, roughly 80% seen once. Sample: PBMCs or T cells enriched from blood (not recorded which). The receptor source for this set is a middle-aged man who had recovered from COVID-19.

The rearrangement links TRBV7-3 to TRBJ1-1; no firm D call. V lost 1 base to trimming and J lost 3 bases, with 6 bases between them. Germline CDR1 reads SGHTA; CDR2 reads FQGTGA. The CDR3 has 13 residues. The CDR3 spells CASSLNRDTEAFF. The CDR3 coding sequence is TGTGCCAGCAGCTTAAACCGGGACACTGAAGCTTTCTTT.

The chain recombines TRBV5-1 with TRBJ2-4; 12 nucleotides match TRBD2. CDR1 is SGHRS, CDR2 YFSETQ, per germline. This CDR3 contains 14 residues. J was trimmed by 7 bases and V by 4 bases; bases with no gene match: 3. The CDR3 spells CASSRTSGENIQYF. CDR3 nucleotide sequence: TGCGCCAGCAGCCGGACTAGCGGGGAGAACATTCAGTACTTC.

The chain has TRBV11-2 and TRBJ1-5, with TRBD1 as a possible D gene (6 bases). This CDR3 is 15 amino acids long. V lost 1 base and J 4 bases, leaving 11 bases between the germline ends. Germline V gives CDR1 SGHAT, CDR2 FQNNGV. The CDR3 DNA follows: TGTGCCAGCAGCTTAGGTCAGGGGCCTAATCAGCCCCAGCATTTT. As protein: CASSLGQGPNQPQHF.

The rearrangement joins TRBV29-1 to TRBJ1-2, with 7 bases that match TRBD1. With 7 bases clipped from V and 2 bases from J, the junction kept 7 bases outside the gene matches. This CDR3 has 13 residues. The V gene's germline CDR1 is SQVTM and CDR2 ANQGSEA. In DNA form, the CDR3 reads TGCAGCGCCGAGACAGGGCAGAACTATGGCTACACCTTC. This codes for CSAETGQNYGYTF. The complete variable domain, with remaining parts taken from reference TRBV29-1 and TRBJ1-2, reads SAVISQKPSRDICQRGTSLTIQCQVDSQVTMMFWYRQQPGQSLTLIATANQGSEATYESGFVIDKFPISRPNLTFSTLTVSNMSPEDSSIYLCSAETGQNYGYTFGSGTRLTVV.

CDR3 bases: TGTGCCAGTAGTGTATTGACAGGGAGCGGATTCGGGGAGCTGTTTTTT. Amino acid sequence: CASSVLTGSGFGELFF. V gene TRBV19 combines with J gene TRBJ2-2, with TRBD1 identical over 7 bases. The V and J ends lost 5 bases and 7 bases, in that order; junction bases with no gene match: 13. In germline, CDR1 is LNHDA, CDR2 SQIVND (reference sequence). CDR3 length: 16 amino acids.

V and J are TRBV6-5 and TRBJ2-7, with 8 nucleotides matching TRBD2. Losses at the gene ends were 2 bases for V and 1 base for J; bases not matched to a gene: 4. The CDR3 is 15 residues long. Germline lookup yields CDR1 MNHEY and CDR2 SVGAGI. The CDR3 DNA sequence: TGTGCCAGCAGTTACCGGGCTAGCGGGTCCTACGAGCAGTACTTC. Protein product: CASSYRASGSYEQYF.

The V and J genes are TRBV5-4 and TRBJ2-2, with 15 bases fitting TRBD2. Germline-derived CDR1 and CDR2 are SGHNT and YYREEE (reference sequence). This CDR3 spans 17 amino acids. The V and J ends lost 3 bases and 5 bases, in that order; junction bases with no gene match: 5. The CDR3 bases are TGTGCCAGCAGCTCGAGGACTAGCGGGGGGGGTACCGGGGAGCTGTTTTTT. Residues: CASSSRTSGGGTGELFF.

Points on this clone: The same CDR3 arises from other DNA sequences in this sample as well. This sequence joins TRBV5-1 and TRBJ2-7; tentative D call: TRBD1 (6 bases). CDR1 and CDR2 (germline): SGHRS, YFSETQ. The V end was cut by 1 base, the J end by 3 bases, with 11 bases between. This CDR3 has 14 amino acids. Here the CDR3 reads CASSLLSDSYEQYF. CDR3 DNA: TGCGCCAGCAGCTTGCTGTCGGACAGCTACGAGCAGTACTTC.

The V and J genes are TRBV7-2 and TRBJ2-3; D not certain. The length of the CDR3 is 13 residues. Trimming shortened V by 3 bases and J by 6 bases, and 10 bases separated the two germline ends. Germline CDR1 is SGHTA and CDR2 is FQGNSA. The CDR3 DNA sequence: TGTGCCAGCAGCTTGAGGTCCCGGGATACGCAGTATTTT. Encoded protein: CASSLRSRDTQYF.

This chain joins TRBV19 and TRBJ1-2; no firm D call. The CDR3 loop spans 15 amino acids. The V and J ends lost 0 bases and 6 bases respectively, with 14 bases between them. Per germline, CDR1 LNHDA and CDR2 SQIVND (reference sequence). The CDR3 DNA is TGTGCCAGTAGTATAGATCTCGCGGCGTGGGATGGCTACACCTTC. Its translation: CASSIDLAAWDGYTF.

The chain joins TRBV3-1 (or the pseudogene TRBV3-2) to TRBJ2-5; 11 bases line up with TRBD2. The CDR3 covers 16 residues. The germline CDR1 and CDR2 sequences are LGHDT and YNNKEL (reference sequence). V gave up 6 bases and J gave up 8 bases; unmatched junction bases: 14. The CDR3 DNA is TGTGCCAGCAGTCCTTTTCCGGGACTAGCGGAAATTACCCAGTACTTC. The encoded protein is CASSPFPGLAEITQYF.

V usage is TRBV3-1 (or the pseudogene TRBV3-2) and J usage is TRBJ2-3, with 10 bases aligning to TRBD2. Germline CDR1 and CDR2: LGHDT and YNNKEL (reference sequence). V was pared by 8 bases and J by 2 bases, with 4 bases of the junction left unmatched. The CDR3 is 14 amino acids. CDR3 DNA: TGTGCCAGCGGAGCGGGGGGGCCCACAGATACGCAGTATTTT. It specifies CASGAGGPTDTQYF.

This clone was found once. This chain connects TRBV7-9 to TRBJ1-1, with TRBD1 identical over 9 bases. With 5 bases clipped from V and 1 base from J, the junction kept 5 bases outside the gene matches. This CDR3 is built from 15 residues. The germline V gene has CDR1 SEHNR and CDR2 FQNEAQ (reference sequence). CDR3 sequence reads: CASSLDRGTNTEAFF. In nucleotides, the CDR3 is TGTGCCAGCAGCCTCGACAGGGGGACGAACACTGAAGCTTTCTTT.

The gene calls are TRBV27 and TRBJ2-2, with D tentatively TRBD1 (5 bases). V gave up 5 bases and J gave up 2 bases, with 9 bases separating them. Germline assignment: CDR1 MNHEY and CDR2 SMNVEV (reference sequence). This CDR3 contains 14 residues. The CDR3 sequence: CASSPRTNTGELFF. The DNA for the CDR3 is TGTGCCAGCAGTCCACGGACAAACACCGGGGAGCTGTTTTTT.

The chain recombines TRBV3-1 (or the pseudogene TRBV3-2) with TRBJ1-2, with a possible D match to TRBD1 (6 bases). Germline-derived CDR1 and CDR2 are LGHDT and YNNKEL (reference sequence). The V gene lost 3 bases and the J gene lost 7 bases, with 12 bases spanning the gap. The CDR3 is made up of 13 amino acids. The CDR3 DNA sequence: TGTGCCAGCAGCCAGTCAGCCAGGGGTGGCTACACCTTC. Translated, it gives CASSQSARGGYTF.

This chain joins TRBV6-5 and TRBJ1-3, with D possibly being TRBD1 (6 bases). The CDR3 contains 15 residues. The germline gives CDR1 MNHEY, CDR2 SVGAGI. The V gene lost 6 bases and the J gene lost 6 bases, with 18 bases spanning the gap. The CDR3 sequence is CASRPQGNGVNTIYF. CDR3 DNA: TGTGCCAGCAGGCCTCAGGGGAATGGTGTAAACACCATATATTTT.

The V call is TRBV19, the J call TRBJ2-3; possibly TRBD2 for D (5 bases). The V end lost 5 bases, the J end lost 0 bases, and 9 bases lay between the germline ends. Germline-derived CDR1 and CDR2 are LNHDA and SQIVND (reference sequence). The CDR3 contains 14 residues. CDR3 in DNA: TGTGCCAGTAGTGTGTCGGGGAGCACAGATACGCAGTATTTT. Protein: CASSVSGSTDTQYF.

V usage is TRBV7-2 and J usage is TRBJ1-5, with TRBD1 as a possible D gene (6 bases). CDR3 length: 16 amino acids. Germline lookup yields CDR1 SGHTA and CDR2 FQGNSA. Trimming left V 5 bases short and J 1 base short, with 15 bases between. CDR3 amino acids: CASSRATGGSNQPQHF. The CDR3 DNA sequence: TGTGCCAGCAGCCGTGCGACAGGCGGAAGCAATCAGCCCCAGCATTTT.

CDR3 coding DNA: TGTGCCAGCAGTTCAGGGCAGCTCGACACTGAAGCTTTCTTT. Its translation: CASSSGQLDTEAFF. The chain employs TRBV27 and TRBJ1-1; TRBD1 might be the D (5 bases). The germline CDR1 and CDR2 sequences are MNHEY and SMNVEV (reference sequence). V was trimmed by 4 bases and J by 3 bases, leaving 12 bases between them. This CDR3 spans 14 amino acids.

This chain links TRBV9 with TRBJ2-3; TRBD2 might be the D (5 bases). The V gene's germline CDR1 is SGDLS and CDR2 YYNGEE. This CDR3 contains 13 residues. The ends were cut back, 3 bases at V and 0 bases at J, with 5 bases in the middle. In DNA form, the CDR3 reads TGTGCCAGCAGCGGAGGGAGCACAGATACGCAGTATTTT. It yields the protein CASSGGSTDTQYF.

The CDR3 coding sequence is TGTGCCAGCAGCCGTCAGGGGACTAACTATGGCTACACCTTC. As protein: CASSRQGTNYGYTF. This chain joins TRBV6-5 and TRBJ1-2; D might be TRBD1 (6 bases). The V gene's germline CDR1 is MNHEY and CDR2 SVGAGI. Trimming took 6 bases from V and 0 from J, leaving 11 bases between them. The CDR3 runs to 14 residues.

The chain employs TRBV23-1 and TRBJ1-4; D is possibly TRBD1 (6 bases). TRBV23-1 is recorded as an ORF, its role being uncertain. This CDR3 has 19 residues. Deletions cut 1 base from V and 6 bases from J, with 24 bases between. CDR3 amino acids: CASSQFPAGVFTHHEKLFF. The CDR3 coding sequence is TGCGCCAGCAGTCAATTCCCCGCAGGGGTATTTACTCACCATGAAAAACTGTTTTTT.

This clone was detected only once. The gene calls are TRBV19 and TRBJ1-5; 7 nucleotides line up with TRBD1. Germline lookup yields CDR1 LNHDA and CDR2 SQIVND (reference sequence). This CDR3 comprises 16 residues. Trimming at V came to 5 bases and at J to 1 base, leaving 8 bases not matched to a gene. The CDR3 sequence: CASSHGQAWSNQPQHF. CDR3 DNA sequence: TGTGCCAGTAGTCATGGACAGGCGTGGAGCAATCAGCCCCAGCATTTT.

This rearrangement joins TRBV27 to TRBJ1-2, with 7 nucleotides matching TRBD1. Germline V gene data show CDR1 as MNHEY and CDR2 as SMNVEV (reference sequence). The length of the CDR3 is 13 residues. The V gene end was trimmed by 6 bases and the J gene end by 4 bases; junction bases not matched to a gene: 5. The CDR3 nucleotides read TGTGCCAGCAGACCCGGGACAGTCTATGGCTACACCTTC. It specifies CASRPGTVYGYTF.

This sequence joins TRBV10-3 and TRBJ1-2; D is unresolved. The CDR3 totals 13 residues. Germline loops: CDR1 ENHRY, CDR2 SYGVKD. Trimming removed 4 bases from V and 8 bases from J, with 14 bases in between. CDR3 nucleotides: TGTGCCATCAGTGGGGTGGATTCGGGAGGCTACACCTTC. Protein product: CAISGVDSGGYTF.

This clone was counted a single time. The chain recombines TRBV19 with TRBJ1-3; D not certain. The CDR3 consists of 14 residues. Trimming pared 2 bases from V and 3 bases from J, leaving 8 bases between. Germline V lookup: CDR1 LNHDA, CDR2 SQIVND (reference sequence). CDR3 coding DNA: TGTGCCAGTAGTATATTGGCAAGTGGAAACACCATATATTTT. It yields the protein CASSILASGNTIYF.

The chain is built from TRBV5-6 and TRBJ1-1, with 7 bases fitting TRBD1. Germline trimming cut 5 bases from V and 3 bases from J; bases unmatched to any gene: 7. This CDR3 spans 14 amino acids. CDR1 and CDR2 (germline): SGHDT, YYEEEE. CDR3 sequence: CASSLRQGYTEAFF. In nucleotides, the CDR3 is TGTGCCAGCAGTTTAAGACAGGGATACACTGAAGCTTTCTTT.

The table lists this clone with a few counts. The CDR3 region is CATSPGRGPTDTQYF. The DNA of the CDR3 is TGTGCCACCAGCCCCGGCAGGGGCCCCACAGATACGCAGTATTTT. The chain combines TRBV24-1 with TRBJ2-3, with a possible D match to TRBD1 (6 bases). The germline V gene encodes CDR1 KGHDR and CDR2 SFDVKD. The CDR3 loop spans 15 amino acids. Between the trimmed V and J ends, which lost 7 bases and 2 bases, there was a span of 15 bases.

CDR3 coding DNA: TGCGCCAGCAGCTTCGGGACAAATGAAAAACTGTTTTTT. Translated, it gives CASSFGTNEKLFF. The chain uses TRBV5-1 and TRBJ1-4; D is perhaps TRBD1 (6 bases). CDR1 and CDR2 (germline): SGHRS, YFSETQ. Trimming cost V 2 bases and J 5 bases, with 7 bases left between them. The CDR3 totals 13 residues.

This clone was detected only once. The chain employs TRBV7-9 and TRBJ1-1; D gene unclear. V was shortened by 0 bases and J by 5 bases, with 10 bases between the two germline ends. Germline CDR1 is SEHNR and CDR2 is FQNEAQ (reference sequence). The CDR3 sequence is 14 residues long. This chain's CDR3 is CASSLALGRTEAFF. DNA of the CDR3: TGTGCCAGCAGCTTAGCGCTAGGTCGGACTGAAGCTTTCTTT.

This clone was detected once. CDR3 in amino acids: CASSPRPGGDSPLHF. CDR3 DNA: TGCGCCAGCAGCCCTAGGCCCGGCGGCGATTCACCCCTCCACTTT. V is TRBV5-1 and J is TRBJ1-6; no firm D call. The germline gives CDR1 SGHRS, CDR2 YFSETQ. Trimming took off 4 bases at V and 8 bases at J, with 16 bases between the two ends. The CDR3 loop spans 15 amino acids.

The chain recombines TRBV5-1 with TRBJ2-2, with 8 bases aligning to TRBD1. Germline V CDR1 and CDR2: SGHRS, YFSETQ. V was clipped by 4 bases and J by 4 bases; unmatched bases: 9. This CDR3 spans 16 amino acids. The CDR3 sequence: CASSHRGQGGTGELFF. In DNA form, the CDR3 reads TGCGCCAGCAGCCACCGCGGACAGGGAGGCACCGGGGAGCTGTTTTTT.